The 25 T cell receptor beta chains given below trace back to one sample, sequenced in a study of T and B cells in COVID-19 patients (TCRdb year 2020). Genomic DNA extracted from blood was used in amounts of roughly 230-550 ng for amplification of TRB repertoires. Reads for this sample came from an Illumina MiSeq. TRB rearrangements were amplified by multiplex PCR with BIOMED2 TRB-A/B primer pools. TCRdb applied fastp at Q25 and MiXCR to the public reads, then kept only in-frame beta chains. Rows with one shared CDR3 protein collapse into an entry with the most common genes and DNA. In all, the sample holds under 6,000 distinct CDR3 sequences, and roughly a quarter of those were seen once. The ten largest clones capture 20% of the sample. Sequenced input: blood. Source of these receptors: a human donor with active COVID-19.

About this clonotype itself: Germline is not matched at one junction end, which may reflect a read error. The chain recombines TRBV11-2 with TRBJ2-7; 14 nucleotides align to TRBD2. The CDR3 totals 17 residues. The germline gives CDR1 SGHAT, CDR2 FQNNGV. The CDR3 reads CARSLGGLAGGQYEQYF. CDR3 bases: TGTGCCAGAAGCTTAGGCGGACTAGCGGGAGGCCAATACGAGCAGTACTTC. Supplemented by reference TRBV11-2 and TRBJ2-7, the full variable domain reads EAGVAQSPRYKIIEKRQSVAFWCNPISGHATLYWYQQILGQGPKLLIQFQNNGVVDDSQLPKDRFSAERLKGVDSTLKIQPAKLEDSAVYLCARSLGGLAGGQYEQYFGPGTRLTVT.

This clonotype counts as medium-sized. The gene calls are TRBV27 and TRBJ1-2; D may be TRBD1 (6 bases). The CDR3 is 15 amino acids. Germline-derived CDR1 and CDR2 are MNHEY and SMNVEV (reference sequence). V was clipped by 10 bases and J by 0 bases, with 18 bases between them. For the CDR3, the DNA is TGTGCCACCAGGGGCAGCTACCGTTCTAACTATGGCTACACCTTC. This sequence encodes CATRGSYRSNYGYTF.

Relative to its sample, this clonotype is medium-sized (0.01 to 0.1%). This chain uses TRBV18 with TRBJ2-7; tentatively, D is TRBD1 (6 bases). The germline V gene has CDR1 KGHSH and CDR2 LQKENI. Trimming pared 3 bases from V and 3 bases from J, leaving 9 bases between. There are 13 residues in the CDR3. This CDR3 reads CASSPADSYEQYF. For the CDR3, the DNA is TGTGCCAGCTCACCGGCGGACAGCTACGAGCAGTACTTC.

The sample holds many counts of this clonotype. The chain recombines TRBV5-4 with TRBJ1-2; D remains ambiguous. V was shortened by 3 bases and J by 3 bases, with 12 bases between the two germline ends. The CDR3 has 14 amino acids. Germline-derived CDR1 and CDR2 are SGHNT and YYREEE (reference sequence). The CDR3 is CASSSGPTDYGYTF. DNA for the CDR3: TGTGCCAGCAGCTCCGGCCCGACCGACTATGGCTACACCTTC.

This clonotype was seen at least ten times. The chain couples TRBV6-9 to TRBJ1-4, with D uncertain. V was pared by 11 bases and J by 4 bases, with 23 bases between. CDR1 is MNHGY, CDR2 SVAAGI, per germline. The CDR3 totals 16 residues. The chain's CDR3 is CAAPEQRPTNNEKLFF. In DNA form, the CDR3 reads TGTGCCGCTCCCGAACAGCGACCGACCAATAATGAAAAACTGTTTTTT.

The chain links TRBV20-1 to TRBJ2-1; perhaps TRBD2 as D (6 bases). The CDR3 runs 14 residues. Germline V gives CDR1 DFQATT, CDR2 SNEGSKA (reference sequence). Trimming cost V 3 bases and J 0 bases, with 9 bases left between them. The CDR3: CSARGGASYNEQFF. CDR3 bases: TGCAGTGCTAGGGGCGGGGCCTCCTACAATGAGCAGTTCTTC.

There are a few counts of this clonotype. The chain is built from TRBV19 and TRBJ2-6; 7 bases agree with TRBD1. Trimming at V came to 8 bases and at J to 4 bases, leaving 11 bases not matched to a gene. The CDR3 length is 16 residues. CDR1 is LNHDA and CDR2 is SQIVND in the germline V gene (reference sequence). CDR3 sequence: CASQGTGVSGANVLTF. CDR3 bases: TGTGCCAGTCAGGGAACAGGGGTCTCCGGGGCCAACGTCCTGACTTTC.

This clonotype was recorded a few times. The J gene is TRBJ1-1, the V gene TRBV10-3, with 7 bases lining up with TRBD1. CDR1 is ENHRY, CDR2 SYGVKD, per germline. There are 15 residues in the CDR3. V trimming: 2 bases; J trimming: 1 base; junction bases outside the gene matches: 4. CDR3 sequence (DNA): TGTGCCATCAGTGAGACGGGGACAGAGAACACTGAAGCTTTCTTT. Its protein is CAISETGTENTEAFF.

Judged by abundance, this clonotype is medium-sized. This sequence joins TRBV19 and TRBJ1-2; 8 bases align to TRBD1. Germline trimming cut 4 bases from V and 2 bases from J; bases unmatched to any gene: 9. This CDR3 comprises 16 residues. Germline V gene data show CDR1 as LNHDA and CDR2 as SQIVND (reference sequence). The CDR3 here is CASSTPTGDGNYGYTF. Here the CDR3 DNA reads TGTGCCAGTAGTACCCCGACAGGGGACGGGAACTATGGCTACACCTTC.

The rearrangement uses TRBV20-1 and TRBJ1-1; D is uncertain. The CDR3 runs to 12 residues. V gave up 6 bases and J gave up 3 bases, with 11 bases separating them. CDR1 and CDR2 (germline): DFQATT, SNEGSKA (reference sequence). The CDR3 nucleotides read TGCAGTGCCAGATTTTGGGACACTGAAGCTTTCTTT. Translation: CSARFWDTEAFF.

By share, this clonotype counts as medium-sized. The chain has TRBV29-1 and TRBJ1-1, with a weak D call TRBD1 (6 bases). V lost 3 bases to trimming and J lost 5 bases, with 16 bases between them. The CDR3 spans 14 residues. The germline V gene encodes CDR1 SQVTM and CDR2 ANQGSEA. For the CDR3, the DNA is TGCAGCGTTGAGAAGGGCATAACAGGGACTGAAGCTTTCTTT. Residues: CSVEKGITGTEAFF.

As to this clonotype: A single base separates this from a much larger clone, so it may be a read error. V and J are TRBV6-2 or TRBV6-3 and TRBJ1-5; D possibly corresponds to TRBD1 (5 bases). Germline-derived CDR1 and CDR2 are MNHEY and SVGEGT. The CDR3 contains 14 residues. The ends were cut back, 3 bases at V and 9 bases at J, with 15 bases in the middle. This CDR3 reads CASSYGGGAWPQHF. The CDR3 DNA sequence: TGTGCCAGCAGTTATGGGGGGGGAGCTTGGCCCCAGCATTTT.

By share, this clonotype ranks as medium-sized. This sequence joins TRBV5-5 and TRBJ2-7; 11 nucleotides align to TRBD1. Germline V gene lookup returns CDR1 SGHKS and CDR2 YYEKEE (reference sequence). V was pared by 4 bases and J by 6 bases, with 3 bases of the junction left unmatched. CDR3 length equals 13 residues. The CDR3 here is CASSPGQGVEQYF. The CDR3 DNA follows: TGTGCCAGCAGCCCGGGACAGGGGGTCGAGCAGTACTTC.

The rearrangement links TRBV7-4 to TRBJ2-5; tentative D call: TRBD2 (5 bases). Germline assignment: CDR1 SGHVT and CDR2 SQSDAQ. The CDR3 is 17 residues long. The V and J ends lost 5 bases and 2 bases respectively, with 21 bases between them. In DNA form, the CDR3 reads TGTGCCAGCAGCCCTTTCACGGGGTACAGCTTTCAAGAGACCCAGTACTTC. It specifies CASSPFTGYSFQETQYF.

CDR3 sequence: CASSLVPGLSPYNEQFF. CDR3 in DNA: TGTGCCAGCAGCTTAGTCCCCGGACTGTCCCCCTACAATGAGCAGTTCTTC. The gene calls are TRBV11-2 and TRBJ2-1, with D perhaps matching TRBD2 (5 bases). Trimming cost V 1 base and J 2 bases, with 15 bases left between them. CDR3 length equals 17 residues. From germline, CDR1 is SGHAT and CDR2 FQNNGV.

The gene calls are TRBV5-1 and TRBJ1-3; the D is unclear. V was trimmed by 0 bases and J by 0 bases, leaving 10 bases between them. CDR1 SGHRS and CDR2 YFSETQ come from the germline V gene. The CDR3 runs 16 residues. CDR3 residues: CASSLGGPTSGNTIYF. CDR3 bases: TGCGCCAGCAGCTTGGGAGGGCCCACCTCTGGAAACACCATATATTTT.

By sample fraction, this clonotype is medium-sized. This chain joins TRBV6-1 and TRBJ2-5; TRBD2 matches 9 bases. This CDR3 comprises 16 residues. Germline CDR1 is MNHNS and CDR2 is SASEGT. V trimming: 1 base; J trimming: 2 bases; junction bases outside the gene matches: 5. CDR3 in amino acids: CASSEVMSGGQETQYF. The CDR3, as DNA: TGTGCCAGCAGTGAAGTAATGAGCGGGGGGCAAGAGACCCAGTACTTC.

The chain is built from TRBV19 and TRBJ2-5; possibly TRBD1 for D (6 bases). CDR3 length equals 18 residues. Trimming left V 8 bases short and J 0 bases short, with 25 bases between. The germline V gene encodes CDR1 LNHDA and CDR2 SQIVND (reference sequence). The CDR3: CASSYAGTPSIHQETQYF. The CDR3 DNA reads as TGTGCCAGTTCCTACGCCGGGACACCCTCTATTCACCAAGAGACCCAGTACTTC.

By proportion, this clonotype is large (0.1 to 1%). J is TRBJ2-7 and V is TRBV12-3 or TRBV12-4; maybe TRBD2 (5 bases). Trimming took off 6 bases at V and 2 bases at J, with 8 bases between the two ends. The CDR3 loop spans 12 amino acids. CDR3 in DNA: TGTGCCAGCAGACTAGACCCCTACGAGCAGTACTTC. This sequence encodes CASRLDPYEQYF.

This clonotype has ten or more counts. V is TRBV19 and J is TRBJ2-5; TRBD1 matches 8 bases. The CDR3 contains 14 residues. The trim removed 2 bases at V and 4 bases at J, leaving 3 bases unmatched. Germline-derived CDR1 and CDR2 are LNHDA and SQIVND (reference sequence). CDR3 protein: CASSISDRGETQYF. DNA for the CDR3: TGTGCCAGTAGTATATCCGACAGGGGAGAGACCCAGTACTTC.

In its sample, this clonotype was seen many times. CDR3 coding DNA: TGCAGTGCTACAAGCGGACACGAGCAGTACTTC. This translates into CSATSGHEQYF. J is TRBJ2-7 and V is TRBV20-1, with D tentatively TRBD2 (5 bases). CDR3 length equals 11 residues. Germline V CDR1 and CDR2: DFQATT, SNEGSKA (reference sequence). V lost 4 bases, J lost 5 bases, and 9 bases lay in between.

This clonotype rates as medium-sized (0.01 to 0.1%). J is TRBJ2-1 and V is TRBV27; 14 bases line up with TRBD2. The CDR3 spans 19 residues. Germline V gene sequence: CDR1 MNHEY, CDR2 SMNVEV (reference sequence). V lost 7 bases, J lost 3 bases, and 14 bases stayed unmatched. This CDR3 reads CASKPPGLAGEKRYNEQFF. CDR3 DNA sequence: TGTGCCAGCAAGCCCCCGGGACTAGCGGGGGAGAAGCGCTACAATGAGCAGTTCTTC.

In its sample, this clonotype is medium-sized. The chain is built from TRBV6-5 and TRBJ2-7; TRBD1 is a possible D gene (5 bases). Between the trimmed V and J ends, which lost 0 bases and 1 base, there was a span of 10 bases. CDR1 MNHEY and CDR2 SVGAGI come from the germline V gene. The CDR3 consists of 15 residues. CDR3 coding DNA: TGTGCCAGCAGTTACTCCAGGGCCGGTTCCTACGAGCAGTACTTC. It encodes CASSYSRAGSYEQYF.

Judged by abundance, this clonotype is medium-sized (0.01 to 0.1%). The V gene is TRBV27, the J gene TRBJ2-1; 8 bases align to TRBD2. Germline V gene lookup returns CDR1 MNHEY and CDR2 SMNVEV (reference sequence). The V and J ends lost 2 bases and 14 bases, in that order; junction bases with no gene match: 14. The CDR3 spans 15 residues. The CDR3 protein is CASSLVGPPGLGEFF. The CDR3 bases are TGTGCCAGCAGTTTAGTCGGACCCCCGGGACTAGGGGAGTTCTTC.

Notes on this clonotype: This clone may be a read error of a much larger clone one base away. The chain is built from TRBV12-3 or TRBV12-4 and TRBJ1-2, with TRBD1 matching over 8 bases. The CDR3 has 15 amino acids. This chain's CDR3 is CACSLLTGGIDGYTF. CDR3 nucleotide sequence: TGTGCCTGCAGTTTACTTACAGGGGGGATTGATGGCTACACCTTC.